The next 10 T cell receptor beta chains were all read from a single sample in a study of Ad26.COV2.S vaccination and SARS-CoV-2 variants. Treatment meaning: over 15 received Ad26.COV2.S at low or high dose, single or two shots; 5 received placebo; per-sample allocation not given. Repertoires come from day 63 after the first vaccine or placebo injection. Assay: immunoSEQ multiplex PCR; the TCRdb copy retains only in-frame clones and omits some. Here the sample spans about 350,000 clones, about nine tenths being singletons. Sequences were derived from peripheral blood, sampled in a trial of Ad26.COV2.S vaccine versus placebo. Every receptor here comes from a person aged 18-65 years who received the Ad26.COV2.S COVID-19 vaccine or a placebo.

The DNA of the CDR3 is TGTGCCAGCAGCCAAGGCGGGGGCGGCGGGGAGCTGTTTTTT. Translating it yields CASSQGGGGGELFF. V is TRBV3-1 (or the pseudogene TRBV3-2) and J is TRBJ2-2; D may be TRBD2 (7 bases). Trimming shortened V by 1 base and J by 7 bases, and 10 bases separated the two germline ends. CDR1 LGHDT and CDR2 YNNKEL come from the germline V gene (reference sequence). The CDR3 has 14 residues.

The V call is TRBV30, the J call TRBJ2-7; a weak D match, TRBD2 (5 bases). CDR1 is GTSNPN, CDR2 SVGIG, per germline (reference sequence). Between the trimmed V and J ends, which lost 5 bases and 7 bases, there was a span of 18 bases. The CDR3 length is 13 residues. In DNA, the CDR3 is TGTGCCTGGGGAAGGACTGAAGCCCTAGAGCAGTACTTC. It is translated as CAWGRTEALEQYF.

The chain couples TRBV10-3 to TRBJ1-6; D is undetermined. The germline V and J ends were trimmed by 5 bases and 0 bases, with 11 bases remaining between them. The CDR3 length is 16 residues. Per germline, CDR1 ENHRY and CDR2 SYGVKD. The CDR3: CAISPVGSSYNSPLHF. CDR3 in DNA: TGTGCCATCAGTCCCGTGGGTAGCTCCTATAATTCACCCCTCCACTTT.

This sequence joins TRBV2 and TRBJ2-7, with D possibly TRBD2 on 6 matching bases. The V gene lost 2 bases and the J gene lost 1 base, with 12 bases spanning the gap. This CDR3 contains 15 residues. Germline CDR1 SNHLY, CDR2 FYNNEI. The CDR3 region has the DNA TGTGCCAGCAGTGAAAGTGTTGGGGGGTCCTACGAGCAGTACTTC. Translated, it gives CASSESVGGSYEQYF.

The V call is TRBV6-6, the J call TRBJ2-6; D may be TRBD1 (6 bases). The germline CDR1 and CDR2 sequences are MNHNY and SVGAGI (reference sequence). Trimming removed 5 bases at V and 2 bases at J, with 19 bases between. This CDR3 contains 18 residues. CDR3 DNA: TGTGCCAGCAGTCCCCCGGGACACAGCAAGGCTGGGGCCAACGTCCTGACTTTC. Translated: CASSPPGHSKAGANVLTF.

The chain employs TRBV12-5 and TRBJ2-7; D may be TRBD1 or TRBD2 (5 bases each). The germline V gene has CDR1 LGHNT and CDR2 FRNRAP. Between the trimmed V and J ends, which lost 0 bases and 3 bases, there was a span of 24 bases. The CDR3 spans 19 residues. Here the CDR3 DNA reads TGTGCTAGTGGTTTGGTACGGGGAAGACACCTGGGGCAGTACTACGAGCAGTACTTC. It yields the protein CASGLVRGRHLGQYYEQYF.

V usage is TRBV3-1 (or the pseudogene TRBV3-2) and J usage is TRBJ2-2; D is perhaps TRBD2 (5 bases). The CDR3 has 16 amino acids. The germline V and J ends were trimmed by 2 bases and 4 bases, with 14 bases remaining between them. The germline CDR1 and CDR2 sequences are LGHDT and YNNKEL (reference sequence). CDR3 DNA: TGTGCCAGCAGCCAATATGGGAGTTCGGGCACCGGGGAGCTGTTTTTT. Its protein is CASSQYGSSGTGELFF.

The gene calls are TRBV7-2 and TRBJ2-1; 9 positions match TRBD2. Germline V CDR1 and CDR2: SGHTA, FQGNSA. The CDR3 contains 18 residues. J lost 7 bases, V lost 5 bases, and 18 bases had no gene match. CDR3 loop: CASSPRRMGGGARNEQFF. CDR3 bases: TGTGCCAGCAGCCCCCGGAGGATGGGCGGGGGGGCTCGGAATGAGCAGTTCTTC. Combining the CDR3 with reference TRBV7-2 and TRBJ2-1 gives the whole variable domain GAGVSQSPSNKVTEKGKDVELRCDPISGHTALYWYRQSLGQGLEFLIYFQGNSAPDKSGLPSDRFSAERTGGSVSTLTIQRTQQEDSAVYLCASSPRRMGGGARNEQFFGPGTRLTVL.

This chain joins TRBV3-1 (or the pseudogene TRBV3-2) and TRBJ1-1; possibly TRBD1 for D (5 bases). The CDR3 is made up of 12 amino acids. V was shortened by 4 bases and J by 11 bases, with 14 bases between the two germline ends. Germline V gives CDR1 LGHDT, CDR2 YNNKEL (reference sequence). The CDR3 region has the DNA TGTGCCAGCAGCCCACGGGGGAATTTGGCTTTCTTT. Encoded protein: CASSPRGNLAFF.

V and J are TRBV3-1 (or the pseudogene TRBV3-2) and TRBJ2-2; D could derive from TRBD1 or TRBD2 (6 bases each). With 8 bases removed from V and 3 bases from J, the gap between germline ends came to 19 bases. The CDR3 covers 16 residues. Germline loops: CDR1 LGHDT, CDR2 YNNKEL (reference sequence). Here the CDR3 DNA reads TGTGCCAGCGAAAGGAAGGGGGGCTCGGACACCGGGGAGCTGTTTTTT. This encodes CASERKGGSDTGELFF.